This T cell receptor (beta chain) was obtained from a study of T cell repertoires and HLA-DP antigens. In the study overall: Average DNA input: roughly 230 ng for CD137+CD4+ sorts, around 1,200 ng pre-culture.

Regarding this clone: Its antigen is not identified.

Study observations and caveats: Naive and memory CD4+ repertoires were not analysed separately.

CDR3 length: 16 amino acids. Trimming took off 3 bases at V and 0 bases at J, with 13 bases between the two ends. Germline values: CDR1 KGHSH, CDR2 LQKENI. Primers targeted 54 TRBV and 13 TRBJ segments. Deep-resolution sequencing targeted roughly 220,000 T cell genomes in pre-culture CD4+ samples. Sequencing used immunoSEQ multiplex PCR; TCRdb keeps in-frame clones, though not all of them. This sample has roughly 73,000 clones, with roughly 78% found just once. The V call is TRBV18, the J call TRBJ2-3, with D maybe TRBD2 (6 bases). The source of this sequence is a man aged 55 to 70 in good health and CMV-seronegative. Sequences were obtained from CD4+ T cells from PBMCs. CDR3 nucleotides: TGTGCCAGCTCACCCGAAACTAGCAGGAGCACAGATACGCAGTATTTT. Translated: CASSPETSRSTDTQYF.